This entry lists 30 T cell receptor beta chains sequenced from one sample in a study of cytomegalovirus exposure and HLA in healthy donors. The primer mix had 60 Vbeta and 13 Jbeta primers. Assay: immunoSEQ multiplex PCR; the TCRdb copy retains only in-frame clones and omits some. This sample has around 170,000 clones, with over 70% found just once. Sample: PBMCs. The receptors derive from a man aged 18-30 years in good health and CMV-seronegative.

V and J are TRBV6-1 and TRBJ2-3, with D possibly matching TRBD1 (5 bases). From germline, CDR1 is MNHNS and CDR2 SASEGT. The CDR3 is 15 residues long. The V end lost 3 bases, the J end lost 4 bases, and 14 bases lay between the germline ends. CDR3 DNA sequence: TGTGCCAGCAGTGAGCAGGGTGCATGGGCAGATACGCAGTATTTT. Translated: CASSEQGAWADTQYF.

The CDR3 is CASSREVTTYEQYF. The CDR3 bases are TGTGCCAGCAGCCGGGAGGTAACAACCTACGAGCAGTACTTC. The J gene is TRBJ2-5, the V gene TRBV27, with 7 bases aligning to TRBD2. The J call may be wrong; the DNA end is better matched by TRBJ2-7. There are 14 residues in the CDR3. Germline V lookup: CDR1 MNHEY, CDR2 SMNVEV (reference sequence).

The J gene is TRBJ1-1, the V gene TRBV5-4; 7 positions match TRBD1. Germline V gene sequence: CDR1 SGHNT, CDR2 YYREEE (reference sequence). There are 13 residues in the CDR3. Trimming removed 2 bases from V and 7 bases from J; junction bases left unmatched: 5. The CDR3 spells CASSFRGQGEAFF. The CDR3 nucleotides read TGTGCCAGCAGCTTTAGGGGGCAAGGTGAAGCTTTCTTT.

The rearrangement joins TRBV1 to TRBJ2-3; the table's TRBD2 call for D was not verified on the DNA. TRBV1 corresponds to a pseudogene. CDR3 length equals 22 residues. This chain's CDR3 is CTSSQDRGLAGAPPLFTDTQYF. Here the CDR3 DNA reads TGCACCAGCAGCCAAGATCGCGGGCTAGCGGGTGCGCCCCCCTTATTCACAGATACGCAGTATTTT.

This rearrangement joins TRBV7-2 to TRBJ1-3, with D perhaps matching TRBD1 (6 bases). The V gene lost 3 bases and the J gene lost 0 bases, with 9 bases spanning the gap. The CDR3 has 15 amino acids. Germline V gene lookup returns CDR1 SGHTA and CDR2 FQGNSA. CDR3 in amino acids: CASSLGANSGNTIYF. The DNA of the CDR3 is TGTGCCAGCAGCTTGGGGGCAAACTCTGGAAACACCATATATTTT.

This clone appeared a single time. The rearrangement links TRBV7-2 to TRBJ2-5, with D perhaps TRBD2 (6 bases). The V end lost 1 base, the J end lost 1 base, and 13 bases lay between the germline ends. This CDR3 has 16 amino acids. In germline, CDR1 is SGHTA, CDR2 FQGNSA. The CDR3 loop is CASSLGILALQETQYF. CDR3 coding DNA: TGTGCCAGCAGCTTAGGTATCCTAGCGCTCCAAGAGACCCAGTACTTC.

The chain uses TRBV6-7 and TRBJ2-5; 7 bases are shared with TRBD1. TRBV6-7 is an open reading frame, and its role is uncertain. V lost 7 bases to trimming and J lost 1 base; unmatched junction nucleotides: 18. The CDR3 runs 18 residues. The CDR3 region has the DNA TGTGCCAGCAAACCCAACCGGGACAGAAACCCAATCCAAGAGACCCAGTACTTC. As protein: CASKPNRDRNPIQETQYF.

The V and J genes are TRBV11-2 and TRBJ2-7; 9 bases fit TRBD1. The J segment lost 4 bases and the V segment lost 8 bases, leaving 9 bases of the junction unmatched. CDR1 and CDR2 (germline): SGHAT, FQNNGV. The CDR3 is 14 residues long. The CDR3 region has the DNA TGTGCCAGCTTGTCCTACAGGGGGCCATACGAGCAGTACTTC. Encoded protein: CASLSYRGPYEQYF.

This rearrangement joins TRBV7-2 to TRBJ2-3, with a possible D match to TRBD2 (5 bases). V was shortened by 1 base and J by 0 bases, with 11 bases between the two germline ends. The length of the CDR3 is 16 residues. CDR1 and CDR2 from the germline V gene are SGHTA and FQGNSA. CDR3 nucleotide sequence: TGTGCCAGCAGCTTAGGAACGGGGTCTAGCACAGATACGCAGTATTTT. This gives the protein CASSLGTGSSTDTQYF.

This chain uses TRBV5-4 with TRBJ1-1; the D gene is possibly TRBD1 (6 bases). Germline V gene data show CDR1 as SGHNT and CDR2 as YYREEE (reference sequence). The CDR3 contains 13 residues. V was trimmed by 4 bases and J by 3 bases, leaving 10 bases between them. In nucleotides, the CDR3 is TGTGCCAGCAGCACAGGACAGTACACTGAAGCTTTCTTT. Translation: CASSTGQYTEAFF. Drawing the rest from reference TRBV5-4 and TRBJ1-1, the complete variable domain is ETGVTQSPTHLIKTRGQQVTLRCSSQSGHNTVSWYQQALGQGPQFIFQYYREEENGRGNFPPRFSGLQFPNYSSELNVNALELDDSALYLCASSTGQYTEAFFGQGTRLTVV.

CDR3: CASSLPTLWGPTDTQYF. The CDR3 coding sequence is TGTGCCAGCAGCTTACCCACCTTATGGGGCCCCACAGATACGCAGTATTTT. This sequence joins TRBV7-9 and TRBJ2-3, with a tentative D call TRBD1 (5 bases). The CDR3 is made up of 17 amino acids. Trimming left V 2 bases short and J 2 bases short, with 17 bases between. Germline assignment: CDR1 SEHNR and CDR2 FQNEAQ (reference sequence).

This chain uses TRBV29-1 with TRBJ1-3; D is unresolved. The length of the CDR3 is 13 residues. CDR1 SQVTM and CDR2 ANQGSEA come from the germline V gene. Trimming cost V 5 bases and J 0 bases, with 8 bases left between them. DNA of the CDR3: TGCAGCGTTAGCGATCGCTCTGGAAACACCATATATTTT. Translation gives CSVSDRSGNTIYF.

J is TRBJ2-1 and V is TRBV27; 11 bases align to TRBD2. Germline V gene sequence: CDR1 MNHEY, CDR2 SMNVEV (reference sequence). The J segment lost 8 bases and the V segment lost 2 bases, leaving 11 bases of the junction unmatched. This CDR3 is built from 17 residues. DNA of the CDR3: TGTGCCAGCAGTTTAGAGCCCTTAGCGGGAGGGCGCGATGAGCAGTTCTTC. Translating gives CASSLEPLAGGRDEQFF.

The rearrangement uses TRBV2 and TRBJ2-5; 9 bases match TRBD2. After removal of 6 bases from V and 7 bases from J, the junction contained 9 bases not matched to a gene. CDR3 length equals 14 residues. Germline V gives CDR1 SNHLY, CDR2 FYNNEI. This CDR3 reads CASSAGGPGPTQYF. In nucleotides, the CDR3 is TGTGCCAGCAGCGCGGGGGGGCCCGGTCCGACCCAGTACTTC.

This sequence joins TRBV5-4 and TRBJ2-5; TRBD2 aligns across 11 bases. Trimming removed 1 base from V and 6 bases from J; junction bases left unmatched: 14. In germline, CDR1 is SGHNT, CDR2 YYREEE (reference sequence). The CDR3 has 18 amino acids. The CDR3 sequence: CASSLWLAGGRNSKTQYF. The CDR3 nucleotides read TGTGCCAGCAGCTTGTGGCTAGCGGGGGGCCGCAATTCGAAGACCCAGTACTTC. The full variable domain, in which reference TRBV5-4 and TRBJ2-5 provide the parts outside the CDR3, is ETGVTQSPTHLIKTRGQQVTLRCSSQSGHNTVSWYQQALGQGPQFIFQYYREEENGRGNFPPRFSGLQFPNYSSELNVNALELDDSALYLCASSLWLAGGRNSKTQYFGPGTRLLVL.

This clone was seen a handful of times. This rearrangement joins TRBV11-3 to TRBJ2-1, with 9 nucleotides matching TRBD1. This CDR3 region has 14 residues. In germline, CDR1 is SGHNT, CDR2 YENEEA. V gave up 5 bases and J gave up 6 bases; unmatched junction bases: 5. The CDR3 DNA reads as TGTGCCAGCAGCGTGGGACAGGGAAGCAATGAGCAGTTCTTC. It specifies CASSVGQGSNEQFF.

V usage is TRBV4-2 and J usage is TRBJ2-1, with 9 nucleotides matching TRBD2. The CDR3 length is 16 residues. CDR1 is LGHNA, CDR2 YNFKEQ, per germline. J lost 1 base, V lost 0 bases, and 1 base had no gene match. CDR3 in DNA: TGTGCCAGCAGCCAAGAACTAGCGGGTTCCTACAATGAGCAGTTCTTC. It translates to CASSQELAGSYNEQFF.

The chain couples TRBV19 to TRBJ2-4; perhaps TRBD2 as D (6 bases). Trimming cost V 4 bases and J 8 bases, with 9 bases left between them. The germline V gene encodes CDR1 LNHDA and CDR2 SQIVND (reference sequence). The length of the CDR3 is 12 residues. This chain's CDR3 is CASSTGGDIQYF. CDR3 nucleotide sequence: TGTGCCAGTAGTACCGGAGGGGACATTCAGTACTTC.

The chain joins TRBV30 to TRBJ1-1; D is possibly TRBD1 (6 bases). V was pared by 0 bases and J by 11 bases, with 16 bases between. The CDR3 totals 13 residues. CDR1 and CDR2 (germline): GTSNPN, SVGIG (reference sequence). The CDR3 loop reads CAWSVAGGSEAFF. CDR3 bases: TGTGCCTGGAGTGTAGCGGGGGGCAGTGAGGCTTTCTTT.

V and J are TRBV5-6 and TRBJ1-1, with TRBD1 as a possible D gene (6 bases). The V end was cut by 5 bases, the J end by 4 bases, with 12 bases between. There are 13 residues in the CDR3. The germline gives CDR1 SGHDT, CDR2 YYEEEE. The CDR3 region is CASSYGTSTEAFF. CDR3 in DNA: TGTGCCAGCAGTTATGGGACATCCACTGAAGCTTTCTTT. Using reference TRBV5-6 and TRBJ1-1 for the parts outside the CDR3, the full variable domain is DAGVTQSPTHLIKTRGQQVTLRCSPKSGHDTVSWYQQALGQGPQFIFQYYEEEERQRGNFPDRFSGHQFPNYSSELNVNALLLGDSALYLCASSYGTSTEAFFGQGTRLTVV.

This clone was recorded once. This chain uses TRBV12-2 with TRBJ2-7; no DNA check was done on the table's D call, TRBD2. TRBV12-2 is annotated as a pseudogene. The CDR3 consists of 11 residues. The CDR3 nucleotides are TGTGCAAGTCGCTTATTCGACGAGCAGTACTTC. Its protein is CASRLFDEQYF.

V gene TRBV5-6 combines with J gene TRBJ2-5; D might be TRBD1 (6 bases). The germline V gene has CDR1 SGHDT and CDR2 YYEEEE. V was pared by 7 bases and J by 4 bases, with 14 bases between. The CDR3 is made up of 13 amino acids. CDR3 sequence reads: CASGVAGVETQYF. The CDR3 DNA follows: TGTGCCAGCGGGGTGGCAGGGGTAGAGACCCAGTACTTC.

This rearrangement joins TRBV11-2 to TRBJ1-4; a possible D gene is TRBD1 (5 bases). There are 14 residues in the CDR3. Trimming pared 2 bases from V and 5 bases from J, leaving 9 bases between. The germline CDR1 and CDR2 sequences are SGHAT and FQNNGV. CDR3 sequence (DNA): TGTGCCAGCAGCTTATCGGGGGGGAATGAAAAACTGTTTTTT. As protein: CASSLSGGNEKLFF.

The chain links TRBV12-5 to TRBJ2-5, with 8 bases lining up with TRBD1. This CDR3 spans 14 amino acids. After removal of 3 bases from V and 4 bases from J, the junction contained 4 bases not matched to a gene. CDR1 LGHNT and CDR2 FRNRAP come from the germline V gene. The CDR3 reads CASGLGQGVETQYF. CDR3 DNA: TGTGCTAGTGGTTTAGGACAGGGAGTAGAGACCCAGTACTTC.

J is TRBJ2-1 and V is TRBV29-1; 9 nucleotides line up with TRBD2. V trimming: 7 bases; J trimming: 3 bases; junction bases outside the gene matches: 10. CDR3 length equals 15 residues. Germline lookup yields CDR1 SQVTM and CDR2 ANQGSEA. CDR3 in amino acids: CSARRLREGYNEQFF. The CDR3 nucleotides are TGCAGCGCTCGCCGATTGCGGGAGGGCTACAATGAGCAGTTCTTC.

This chain links TRBV28 with TRBJ2-3; TRBD2 matches at 13 bases. Germline-derived CDR1 and CDR2 are MDHEN and SYDVKM. The CDR3 length is 17 residues. Unmatched junction bases numbered 7, after V lost 3 bases and J lost 4 bases. The CDR3 DNA follows: TGTGCCAGCAGTTTTACTAGCGGGGGGGCCGCCCCAGATACGCAGTATTTT. Protein: CASSFTSGGAAPDTQYF.

A few counts support this clone. The rearrangement links TRBV28 to TRBJ1-2, with a weak D call TRBD1 (6 bases). This CDR3 is built from 14 residues. Trimming took off 5 bases at V and 3 bases at J, with 13 bases between the two ends. Per the germline V gene, CDR1 is MDHEN and CDR2 is SYDVKM. CDR3 nucleotides: TGTGCCAGCAGTACAACAGGGTGGGACTATGGCTACACCTTC. The encoded protein is CASSTTGWDYGYTF.

This clone was seen only once. The chain joins TRBV6-5 to TRBJ2-1; the match to TRBD1 covers 8 bases. V lost 6 bases, J lost 9 bases, and 7 bases stayed unmatched. CDR3 length: 13 amino acids. Germline CDR1 is MNHEY and CDR2 is SVGAGI. In DNA form, the CDR3 reads TGTGCCAGCAGAATCAGGGGGCGCGGTGAGCAGTTCTTC. Its protein product is CASRIRGRGEQFF.

V is TRBV6-5 and J is TRBJ2-1; the match to TRBD2 covers 8 bases. Unmatched junction bases numbered 6, after V lost 0 bases and J lost 5 bases. The CDR3 runs to 16 residues. CDR1 is MNHEY, CDR2 SVGAGI, per germline. The CDR3 here is CASSYSRGGSHNEQFF. CDR3 sequence (DNA): TGTGCCAGCAGTTACTCTCGGGGGGGTTCCCACAATGAGCAGTTCTTC.

The chain couples TRBV6-5 to TRBJ2-7; 11 bases agree with TRBD1. CDR3 size: 13 residues. CDR1 is MNHEY, CDR2 SVGAGI, per germline. Trimming at V came to 4 bases and at J to 6 bases, leaving 2 bases not matched to a gene. The CDR3 nucleotides are TGTGCCAGCAGTTGGGACAGGGGGTGCGAGCAGTACTTC. Translated: CASSWDRGCEQYF.